This T cell receptor beta chain comes out of a study of tumor and adjacent non-tumor tissue in lung cancer. Study-level background: The cohort had 12 to 13 adenocarcinoma, a couple of squamous cell and 1 small cell patients. The patients, 10 men and 5 women, were roughly 31 to 80 with stage I to III disease. Study findings and constraints: Significantly higher TCR diversity was found in tumor than normal lung. Higher tumor TCR diversity was associated with shorter survival.

A modified ARM-PCR protocol with three rounds of nested PCR amplified TCRbeta. From the multiplex PCR reads, TCRdb called clonotypes with MiXCR, one entry per CDR3 protein. This table holds more than 60,000 distinct CDR3 sequences, over 70% found once. This sample's RNA came from whole unsorted tissue. Germline V gene lookup returns CDR1 SQVTM and CDR2 ANQGSEA. This CDR3 has 15 amino acids. With regard to this clonotype: Antigen: not known. A junction boundary mismatches the germline segment, possibly from a read error.

The sequence was obtained from a woman aged 45-65 years with non-small cell lung cancer. The genes are TRBV29-1 and TRBJ2-3; possibly TRBD1 for D (6 bases). The sample was lung tumor tissue. CDR3 DNA sequence: TGCAGCGGGGACATGACCCCTGGACCTACTGATACGAAGTATTTT. Translated, it gives CSGDMTPGPTDTKYF.